Below are 30 T cell receptor beta chains sequenced from a single sample in a study of T cell repertoires in cytomegalovirus infection (dated by TCRdb to about 2019). This specimen's treatment or condition label, per the study, means: in vitro stimulation with specific CMV peptide epitopes to enrich CMV-specific T cells. Sequencing used an Illumina HiSeq 1500. Through fastp at Q25 and MiXCR, TCRdb rebuilt clones from the public reads, retaining in-frame beta chains. CDR3 protein sequences are deduplicated, and each keeps its most common genes and DNA. For this sample the table gives 800,000 to 950,000 distinct CDR3 sequences, of which roughly 33% were detected only once. Clones ranked in the top ten supply 9.5% to 15% of the sample. These receptors have no known antigen. The sample in question was cultured CD8+ T cells from PBMCs, obtained from culture after CMV antigen stimulation. Receptor source: a human donor in good health (CMV status not recorded). Some clones in this sample may be carry-over from other donors' samples.

The J gene is TRBJ1-4, the V gene TRBV15; 7 nucleotides align to TRBD1. Germline V gives CDR1 LNHNV, CDR2 YYDKDF (reference sequence). The CDR3 consists of 20 residues. The V segment lost 0 bases and the J segment 3 bases; nucleotides outside the gene matches: 16. In nucleotides, the CDR3 is TGTGCCACCAGCAGAGACTATGTCCCAGGGGGGTTGGTGGCTAATGAAAAACTGTTTTTT. Translating gives CATSRDYVPGGLVANEKLFF.

This clonotype has a count of ten or more. This chain links TRBV7-2 with TRBJ1-6, with D possibly matching TRBD1 (5 bases). CDR3 size: 17 residues. The germline V gene encodes CDR1 SGHTA and CDR2 FQGNSA. The ends were cut back, 0 bases at V and 7 bases at J, with 16 bases in the middle. DNA of the CDR3: TGTGCCAGCAGCTTAGCGGTCTGGAGGGGCCCGAATTCACCCCTCCACTTT. Translated: CASSLAVWRGPNSPLHF.

This clonotype appeared a few times. The chain is built from TRBV19 and TRBJ1-2, with 10 bases matching TRBD1. Germline CDR1 reads LNHDA; CDR2 reads SQIVND (reference sequence). The CDR3 spans 13 residues. V was clipped by 11 bases and J by 10 bases; unmatched bases: 13. The CDR3 DNA follows: TGTGCCGCAGCGTATGGGACAGGGGTTACCTACACCTTC. Its translation is CAAAYGTGVTYTF.

This clonotype has just a few counts. The V gene is TRBV28, the J gene TRBJ1-4; 8 bases are a match to TRBD1. CDR1 is MDHEN and CDR2 is SYDVKM in the germline V gene. This CDR3 has 17 amino acids. Trimming removed 7 bases from V and 0 bases from J; junction bases left unmatched: 10. The CDR3 sequence is CASTLDRARATNEKLFF. The DNA for the CDR3 is TGTGCCAGCACCCTGGACAGGGCGCGGGCAACTAATGAAAAACTGTTTTTT.

V is TRBV7-9 and J is TRBJ2-7; 11 bases agree with TRBD1. V trimming: 4 bases; J trimming: 1 base; junction bases outside the gene matches: 3. The CDR3 has 15 amino acids. Germline values: CDR1 SEHNR, CDR2 FQNEAQ (reference sequence). This CDR3 is CASSSGTGGSYEQYV. DNA of the CDR3: TGTGCCAGCAGCTCCGGGACAGGGGGATCCTACGAGCAGTACGTC.

The chain is built from TRBV20-1 and TRBJ2-5; D not certain. This CDR3 spans 12 amino acids. From germline, CDR1 is DFQATT and CDR2 SNEGSKA (reference sequence). V lost 4 bases and J 1 base, leaving 7 bases between the germline ends. In nucleotides, the CDR3 is TGCAGTGCTACTGGGATCCAAGAGACCCAGTACTTC. Translating gives CSATGIQETQYF.

The chain links TRBV7-8 to TRBJ2-2; TRBD1 agrees at 8 bases. The CDR3 consists of 16 residues. The V gene's germline CDR1 is SGHVS and CDR2 FQNEAQ. Trimming removed 7 bases from V and 5 bases from J; junction bases left unmatched: 12. Here the CDR3 reads CASIGGDRGDTGELFF. As DNA, the CDR3 is TGTGCCAGCATCGGGGGAGACAGGGGAGATACCGGGGAGCTGTTTTTT.

The chain couples TRBV24-1 to TRBJ2-3, with TRBD1 as a possible D gene (6 bases). CDR3 length: 11 residues. Germline lookup yields CDR1 KGHDR and CDR2 SFDVKD. V was pared by 9 bases and J by 6 bases, with 9 bases between. The CDR3 nucleotides read TGTGCCACCGACAGGAGGGATACGCAGTATTTT. It specifies CATDRRDTQYF.

This chain links TRBV6-6 with TRBJ2-2; 10 positions match TRBD1. V was pared by 7 bases and J by 8 bases, with 7 bases of the junction left unmatched. Germline V gives CDR1 MNHNY, CDR2 SVGAGI (reference sequence). The CDR3 contains 14 residues. The CDR3 DNA reads TGTGCCAGCACCCGGGACAGGGGAACTGGGGAGCTGTTTTTT. Residues: CASTRDRGTGELFF.

The chain carries TRBV28 and TRBJ2-2, with no clear D. Trimming removed 4 bases at V and 6 bases at J, with 12 bases between. Germline V gene data show CDR1 as MDHEN and CDR2 as SYDVKM. The CDR3 contains 14 residues. The CDR3 loop is CASSSRLLSGELFF. The CDR3 DNA reads TGTGCCAGCAGTTCCAGATTATTATCCGGGGAGCTGTTTTTT.

This clonotype appeared a few times. Germline is not matched at one junction end, which may reflect a read error. The gene calls are TRBV29-1 and TRBJ2-2; D may be TRBD2 (6 bases). Germline values: CDR1 SQVTM, CDR2 ANQGSEA. The CDR3 is 14 amino acids. The CDR3 sequence: CSVSGVSNTGELFF. The CDR3 DNA reads as TGTAGCGTCTCGGGGGTGTCCAACACCGGGGAGCTGTTTTTT.

Ten or more counts support this clonotype. V gene TRBV7-2 combines with J gene TRBJ2-7; D unresolved. The germline V gene has CDR1 SGHTA and CDR2 FQGNSA. CDR3 length: 14 residues. V was pared by 5 bases and J by 0 bases, with 11 bases between. The CDR3 DNA reads TGTGCCAGCAGCCGTTCGCCAAGCTCCTACGAGCAGTACGTC. As protein: CASSRSPSSYEQYV.

J is TRBJ2-1 and V is TRBV20-1, with 10 bases fitting TRBD2. Trimming removed 5 bases from V and 3 bases from J; junction bases left unmatched: 4. The V gene's germline CDR1 is DFQATT and CDR2 SNEGSKA (reference sequence). CDR3 size: 14 residues. The DNA for the CDR3 is TGCAGTGCTTTGGAGCGGGGGGGCTACAATGAGCAGTTCTTC. It specifies CSALERGGYNEQFF.

This clonotype has only a few counts. V usage is TRBV13 and J usage is TRBJ2-6; possibly TRBD1 for D (6 bases). With 6 bases removed from V and 2 bases from J, the gap between germline ends came to 23 bases. The CDR3 has 19 amino acids. Germline-derived CDR1 and CDR2 are PRHDT and FYEKMQ (reference sequence). The CDR3 DNA follows: TGTGCCAGCAGTTCTCCTAAAGGACAGTCTTCAGCTGGGGCCAACGTCCTGACTTTC. This gives the protein CASSSPKGQSSAGANVLTF.

On this clonotype: One end of the junction is discordant with germline, which a read error may explain. The J gene is TRBJ1-5, the V gene TRBV7-8; 7 bases fit TRBD1. The CDR3 extends over 17 amino acids. Per the germline V gene, CDR1 is SGHVS and CDR2 is FQNEAQ. CDR3 protein: CANSRAYTEQGNQPQHF. CDR3 sequence (DNA): TGTGCCAACAGCCGGGCCTACACGGAACAGGGGAATCAGCCCCAGCATTTT.

The chain is built from TRBV27 and TRBJ2-2; D is perhaps TRBD1 (6 bases). Between the trimmed V and J ends, which lost 3 bases and 5 bases, there was a span of 10 bases. The germline V gene encodes CDR1 MNHEY and CDR2 SMNVEV (reference sequence). The CDR3 covers 14 residues. The CDR3: CASSFGGRTGELFF. The CDR3 region has the DNA TGTGCCAGCAGTTTTGGGGGCCGGACCGGGGAGCTGTTTTTT.

The chain joins TRBV29-1 to TRBJ1-2; D gene uncertain. CDR1 SQVTM and CDR2 ANQGSEA come from the germline V gene. There are 11 residues in the CDR3. The V end was cut by 2 bases, the J end by 5 bases, with 6 bases between. The CDR3 DNA is TGCAGCGTTGAATTGCGGTATGGCTACACCTTC. Amino acids: CSVELRYGYTF. The whole variable domain, remainder taken from reference TRBV29-1 and TRBJ1-2, is SAVISQKPSRDICQRGTSLTIQCQVDSQVTMMFWYRQQPGQSLTLIATANQGSEATYESGFVIDKFPISRPNLTFSTLTVSNMSPEDSSIYLCSVELRYGYTFGSGTRLTVV.

Points on this clonotype: One end of the junction is discordant with germline, which a read error may explain. J is TRBJ1-6 and V is TRBV7-9; 8 bases are a match to TRBD1. Germline CDR1 and CDR2: SEHNR and FQNEAQ (reference sequence). There are 14 residues in the CDR3. CDR3 DNA sequence: TGTGCCAGCAGCCTAGCAGGGGGCATGGCACCCCTCCACTTT. It encodes CASSLAGGMAPLHF.

This clonotype was detected many times. The gene calls are TRBV28 and TRBJ1-1, with D perhaps TRBD1 (6 bases). The V end was cut by 2 bases, the J end by 3 bases, with 13 bases between. Germline loops: CDR1 MDHEN, CDR2 SYDVKM. This CDR3 is built from 15 residues. The CDR3 nucleotides read TGTGCCAGCAGTTTAGGGTACAGGGTCTACACTGAAGCTTTCTTT. The encoded protein is CASSLGYRVYTEAFF. The variable domain in full, with the rest retrieved from reference TRBV28 and TRBJ1-1, is DVKVTQSSRYLVKRTGEKVFLECVQDMDHENMFWYRQDPGLGLRLIYFSYDVKMKEKGDIPEGYSVSREKKERFSLILESASTNQTSMYLCASSLGYRVYTEAFFGQGTRLTVV.

This sequence joins TRBV2 and TRBJ2-1; D perhaps matches TRBD2 (6 bases). Germline V gene lookup returns CDR1 SNHLY and CDR2 FYNNEI. V lost 4 bases to trimming and J lost 4 bases, with 26 bases between them. The CDR3 length is 19 residues. Here the CDR3 reads CASSGLLRGTSDGYNEQFF. As DNA, the CDR3 is TGTGCCAGCAGTGGCCTCTTGCGGGGCACCTCGGATGGGTACAATGAGCAGTTCTTC.

This clonotype has at least ten counts. This chain connects TRBV7-2 to TRBJ2-3; 9 bases agree with TRBD2. Trimming at V came to 4 bases and at J to 5 bases, leaving 16 bases not matched to a gene. Germline CDR1 is SGHTA and CDR2 is FQGNSA. CDR3 length: 18 amino acids. CDR3 residues: CASSSKGRRGGYVDTQYF. The CDR3 region has the DNA TGTGCCAGCAGCTCGAAGGGGAGGCGGGGGGGATACGTAGATACGCAGTATTTT. Full variable domain (remainder filled in from reference TRBV7-2 and TRBJ2-3): GAGVSQSPSNKVTEKGKDVELRCDPISGHTALYWYRQSLGQGLEFLIYFQGNSAPDKSGLPSDRFSAERTGGSVSTLTIQRTQQEDSAVYLCASSSKGRRGGYVDTQYFGPGTRLTVL.

The V and J genes are TRBV4-1 and TRBJ2-7; D is possibly TRBD1 (6 bases). The CDR3 contains 14 residues. Germline values: CDR1 MGHRA, CDR2 YSYEKL. The V gene lost 1 base and the J gene lost 3 bases, with 10 bases spanning the gap. This CDR3 reads CASSQVGQSYEQYF. The CDR3 nucleotides are TGCGCCAGCAGCCAAGTCGGACAGAGCTACGAGCAGTACTTC.

The chain uses TRBV7-9 and TRBJ2-1; TRBD2 aligns across 7 bases. The CDR3 has 16 residues. V shed 6 bases and J 2 bases; nucleotides not matched to a gene: 10. Germline CDR1 is SEHNR and CDR2 is FQNEAQ (reference sequence). The CDR3 region has the DNA TGTGCCAGCAGGCCAGGGAGGGGAAACACCTACAATGAGCAGTTCTTC. It yields the protein CASRPGRGNTYNEQFF.

This chain links TRBV10-2 with TRBJ1-3; 9 nucleotides match TRBD1. The CDR3 covers 18 residues. Per germline, CDR1 WSHSY and CDR2 SAAADI. V gave up 3 bases and J gave up 0 bases; unmatched junction bases: 9. The DNA of the CDR3 is TGCGCCAGCAGTGACCCCCCGGGACAGGGTCTCTCTGGAAACACCATATATTTT. Translation gives CASSDPPGQGLSGNTIYF.

There are a few counts of this clonotype. The CDR3 region has the DNA TGTGCCAGCAGTCTCTCGATCCAGGTGGGGATTGACGAAGCTTTCTTT. It yields the protein CASSLSIQVGIDEAFF. The chain couples TRBV6-2 or TRBV6-3 to TRBJ1-1; D call uncertain. The CDR3 extends over 16 amino acids. Germline CDR1 reads MNHEY; CDR2 reads SVGEGT. V was pared by 5 bases and J by 8 bases, with 24 bases between.

There are a few counts of this clonotype. The chain has TRBV28 and TRBJ1-4; 7 bases agree with TRBD1. CDR3 length: 18 residues. V shed 2 bases and J 5 bases; nucleotides not matched to a gene: 14. The V gene's germline CDR1 is MDHEN and CDR2 SYDVKM. The CDR3 here is CASSLALRDSEPNEKLFF. As DNA, the CDR3 is TGTGCCAGCAGTTTAGCCCTCCGGGACAGCGAGCCGAATGAAAAACTGTTTTTT.

The CDR3 sequence: CATSDSDMSTGELFF. In DNA, the CDR3 is TGTGCCACCAGTGATTCTGACATGTCCACCGGGGAGCTGTTTTTT. The chain is built from TRBV24-1 and TRBJ2-2, with D uncertain. The CDR3 has 15 amino acids. CDR1 and CDR2 (germline): KGHDR, SFDVKD. Trimming removed 2 bases from V and 4 bases from J, with 10 bases in between.

This clonotype was seen a few times. This chain connects TRBV7-8 to TRBJ1-4; D is unresolved. V shed 5 bases and J shed 3 bases, with 7 bases lying between them. Germline V gives CDR1 SGHVS, CDR2 FQNEAQ. The CDR3 extends over 13 amino acids. This CDR3 is CASSNAANEKLFF. CDR3 DNA sequence: TGTGCCAGCAGCAATGCAGCTAATGAAAAACTGTTTTTT. The full variable domain, rest sourced from reference TRBV7-8 and TRBJ1-4, is GAGVSQSPRYKVAKRGQDVALRCDPISGHVSLFWYQQALGQGPEFLTYFQNEAQLDKSGLPSDRFFAERPEGSVSTLKIQRTQQEDSAVYLCASSNAANEKLFFGSGTQLSVL.

This clonotype was observed many times. This rearrangement joins TRBV7-6 to TRBJ2-7; TRBD2 might be the D (7 bases). This CDR3 is 15 amino acids long. In germline, CDR1 is SGHVS, CDR2 FNYEAQ. Trimming pared 5 bases from V and 0 bases from J, leaving 14 bases between. Written as DNA, the CDR3 is TGTGCCAGCAGCCCCCGGCGGGGGCCCTCCTACGAGCAGTACTTC. This sequence encodes CASSPRRGPSYEQYF.

The V gene is TRBV24-1, the J gene TRBJ1-1, with D unclear. Trimming cost V 1 base and J 1 base, with 3 bases left between them. Per germline, CDR1 KGHDR and CDR2 SFDVKD. CDR3 length equals 13 residues. In nucleotides, the CDR3 is TGTGCCACCAGTGATTTCCAGAACACTGAAGCTTTCTTT. This gives the protein CATSDFQNTEAFF.